A selection of T cell receptor beta chains follows, all from one sample in a study of CD8 T cells in Susac syndrome. TCRdb itself ran the immunoSEQ multiplex PCR reads through MiXCR, one entry per CDR3 protein. Of roughly 75,000 distinct CDR3 sequences in the sample, approximately 93% are singletons; the top ten hold about 0.14%. The specimen was CD4+ T cells from PBMCs. The receptor set was obtained from a human donor with Susac syndrome. Both conserved end residues are part of each CDR3. The order of the fields is J gene, V gene, clone size, D gene, CDR3 protein, CDR3 DNA. A D gene is named only where the DNA matches it firmly. Size is omitted from some rows. Given values are once, few, many or a class for expanded clones.

J: TRBJ1-2
V: TRBV4-2
size: NA
D: NA
CDR3: CASSQDWGYGYTF
DNA: TGTGCCAGCAGCCAAGATTGGGGTTATGGCTACACCTTC

J: TRBJ2-3
V: TRBV5-6
size: NA
D: NA
CDR3: CASSLVSSGADTQYF
DNA: TGTGCCAGCAGCTTGGTATCTTCAGGAGCAGATACGCAGTATTTT

J: TRBJ1-5
V: TRBV6-2/TRBV6-3
size: NA
D: NA
CDR3: CASNMRLLGAFGHQPQHF
DNA: TGTGCCAGCAACATGAGACTTCTCGGGGCCTTTGGCCATCAGCCCCAGCATTTT

J: TRBJ2-2
V: TRBV30
size: NA
D: NA
CDR3: CAWSVGGAHTGELFF
DNA: TGTGCCTGGAGTGTGGGGGGGGCCCACACCGGGGAGCTGTTTTTT

J: TRBJ2-7
V: TRBV7-9
size: NA
D: TRBD1
CDR3: CASSLRQGTAVDEQYF
DNA: TGTGCCAGCAGCTTAAGGCAAGGGACAGCGGTCGACGAGCAGTACTTC

J: TRBJ1-5
V: TRBV28
size: NA
D: NA
CDR3: CASSLEFRGNQPQHF
DNA: TGTGCCAGCAGTTTAGAGTTTCGTGGGAATCAGCCCCAGCATTTT

J: TRBJ2-7
V: TRBV11-2
size: once
D: TRBD2
CDR3: CASSQGLAGGAYEQYF
DNA: TGTGCCAGCAGCCAGGGACTAGCGGGGGGCGCCTACGAGCAGTACTTC

J: TRBJ2-5
V: TRBV20-1
size: NA
D: TRBD2
CDR3: CSAIGVAGVQETQYF
DNA: TGCAGTGCTATAGGGGTAGCGGGGGTCCAAGAGACCCAGTACTTC

J: TRBJ2-4
V: TRBV5-1
size: NA
D: NA
CDR3: CASSPEGVKNIQYF
DNA: TGCGCCAGCAGCCCCGAAGGCGTCAAAAACATTCAGTACTTC

J: TRBJ1-4
V: TRBV27
size: NA
D: NA
CDR3: CASSLLGRTNEKLFF
DNA: TGTGCCAGCAGTTTGTTGGGGAGGACTAATGAAAAACTGTTTTTT

J: TRBJ1-1
V: TRBV9
size: NA
D: NA
CDR3: CASSSGGENTEAFF
DNA: TGTGCCAGCAGCTCCGGGGGCGAGAACACTGAAGCTTTCTTT

J: TRBJ1-6
V: TRBV20-1
size: NA
D: NA
CDR3: CSAREREITGSPLHF
DNA: TGCAGTGCTAGAGAGCGGGAGATCACGGGGTCACCCCTCCACTTT

J: TRBJ1-2
V: TRBV5-1
size: NA
D: NA
CDR3: CASSFSGDNYGYTF
DNA: TGCGCCAGCAGCTTTTCCGGGGATAACTATGGCTACACCTTC

J: TRBJ1-6
V: TRBV6-6
size: NA
D: NA
CDR3: CASSYDSSPLHF
DNA: TGTGCCAGCAGCTACGACAGTTCACCCCTCCACTTT

J: TRBJ2-7
V: TRBV12-3/TRBV12-4
size: NA
D: NA
CDR3: CASSLFTRYEQYF
DNA: TGTGCCAGCAGTTTATTCACGCGCTACGAGCAGTACTTC

J: TRBJ1-4
V: TRBV18
size: NA
D: NA
CDR3: CASSLGLREKLFF
DNA: TGTGCCAGCTCACTAGGGTTGCGCGAAAAACTGTTTTTT

J: TRBJ2-3
V: TRBV20-1
size: NA
D: NA
CDR3: CSARDHRHRTDTQYF
DNA: TGCAGTGCTAGAGATCATCGTCATCGCACAGATACGCAGTATTTT

J: TRBJ1-3
V: TRBV4-1
size: NA
D: NA
CDR3: CASSQGIGRSGNTIYF
DNA: TGCGCCAGCAGCCAAGGGATCGGACGCTCTGGAAACACCATATATTTT

J: TRBJ2-7
V: TRBV10-3
size: NA
D: NA
CDR3: CAISDMVGTYEQYF
DNA: TGTGCCATCAGTGACATGGTTGGAACCTACGAGCAGTACTTC

J: TRBJ2-7
V: TRBV28
size: NA
D: TRBD1
CDR3: CASSFPRTGGRYEQYF
DNA: TGTGCCAGCAGTTTCCCACGGACAGGGGGTCGGTACGAGCAGTACTTC

J: TRBJ1-6
V: TRBV5-6
size: NA
D: NA
CDR3: CASSSPWGNNSPLHF
DNA: TGTGCCAGCAGCTCGCCTTGGGGGAATAATTCACCCCTCCACTTT

J: TRBJ1-2
V: TRBV4-3
size: NA
D: TRBD1
CDR3: CASSQGDRVNYGYTF
DNA: TGCGCCAGCAGCCAAGGGGACAGGGTTAACTATGGCTACACCTTC

J: TRBJ1-5
V: TRBV3-1
size: NA
D: NA
CDR3: CASSQDPFQPQHF
DNA: TGTGCCAGCAGCCAAGATCCATTTCAGCCCCAGCATTTT

J: TRBJ2-1
V: TRBV7-6
size: NA
D: TRBD1
CDR3: CASSTVGWDRGGNEQFF
DNA: TGTGCCAGCAGTACCGTGGGCTGGGACAGGGGAGGGAATGAGCAGTTCTTC

J: TRBJ1-3
V: TRBV4-3
size: NA
D: NA
CDR3: CASSQERGFSGNTIYF
DNA: TGCGCCAGCAGCCAAGAACGGGGGTTCTCTGGAAACACCATATATTTT

J: TRBJ2-3
V: TRBV7-7
size: once
D: NA
CDR3: CASSNQGGDTQYF
DNA: TGTGCTAGCAGCAACCAGGGGGGAGATACGCAGTATTTT

J: TRBJ2-1
V: TRBV7-3
size: NA
D: NA
CDR3: CASSWGSYNEQFF
DNA: TGTGCCAGCAGCTGGGGCTCCTACAATGAGCAGTTCTTC

J: TRBJ1-1
V: TRBV7-9
size: NA
D: NA
CDR3: CASSLEGHTEAFF
DNA: TGTGCCAGCAGCTTAGAAGGGCACACTGAAGCTTTCTTT

J: TRBJ2-1
V: TRBV6-2/TRBV6-3
size: NA
D: TRBD2
CDR3: CASSPTGTKRFNEQFF
DNA: TGTGCCAGCAGTCCTACCGGGACTAAACGTTTCAATGAGCAGTTCTTC

J: TRBJ2-3
V: TRBV20-1
size: NA
D: TRBD1
CDR3: CSARDSQGATDTQYF
DNA: TGCAGTGCTAGAGATAGTCAGGGGGCAACAGATACGCAGTATTTT

J: TRBJ2-1
V: TRBV19
size: NA
D: NA
CDR3: CASSIAVSSYNEQFF
DNA: TGTGCCAGTAGTATAGCAGTAAGCTCCTACAATGAGCAGTTCTTC

J: TRBJ2-7
V: TRBV6-2/TRBV6-3
size: NA
D: TRBD1
CDR3: CASSVPGQGKYLEQYF
DNA: TGTGCCAGCAGTGTACCGGGACAGGGCAAATATTTAGAGCAGTACTTC

J: TRBJ2-1
V: TRBV20-1
size: NA
D: TRBD2
CDR3: CSAPSRSGGAGVDNEQFF
DNA: TGCAGTGCTCCTTCGCGTAGCGGGGGGGCCGGGGTCGACAATGAGCAGTTCTTC

J: TRBJ2-3
V: TRBV11-2
size: NA
D: TRBD2
CDR3: CASSLGGGGAQYF
DNA: TGTGCCAGCAGCTTAGGTGGCGGGGGGGCGCAGTATTTT

J: TRBJ2-7
V: TRBV7-2
size: NA
D: TRBD1
CDR3: CASSSDRGSYEQYF
DNA: TGTGCCAGCAGCTCCGACAGGGGGTCCTACGAGCAGTACTTC

J: TRBJ2-1
V: TRBV6-5
size: NA
D: NA
CDR3: CASSDSGAGDEQFF
DNA: TGTGCCAGCAGTGACTCCGGGGCAGGCGATGAGCAGTTCTTC

J: TRBJ2-3
V: TRBV28
size: NA
D: NA
CDR3: CASSLPGLAADTQYF
DNA: TGTGCCAGCAGTTTACCGGGGCTAGCCGCCGATACGCAGTATTTT

J: TRBJ2-2
V: TRBV28
size: once
D: NA
CDR3: CASTLGSRANTGELFF
DNA: TGTGCCAGCACCTTAGGCAGCCGAGCGAACACCGGGGAGCTGTTTTTT

J: TRBJ2-5
V: TRBV18
size: NA
D: TRBD1
CDR3: CASSPWMGQLQETQYF
DNA: TGTGCCAGCTCACCCTGGATGGGACAGCTACAAGAGACCCAGTACTTC

J: TRBJ1-6
V: TRBV20-1
size: NA
D: NA
CDR3: CSASGGHEYSPLHF
DNA: TGCAGTGCTAGTGGGGGACATGAATATTCACCCCTCCACTTT

J: TRBJ1-5
V: TRBV7-2
size: NA
D: NA
CDR3: CASSQGLNQPQHF
DNA: TGTGCCAGCAGTCAGGGCTTAAATCAGCCCCAGCATTTT

J: TRBJ2-3
V: TRBV28
size: NA
D: NA
CDR3: CASSHPTRSKQYF
DNA: TGTGCCAGCAGCCACCCCACGAGAAGCAAGCAGTATTTT

J: TRBJ1-6
V: TRBV7-2
size: few
D: TRBD1
CDR3: CASSSTDRADSPLHF
DNA: TGTGCCAGCAGCAGTACGGACAGGGCGGATTCACCCCTCCACTTT

J: TRBJ1-2
V: TRBV4-3
size: NA
D: NA
CDR3: CASSQGERQYYGYTF
DNA: TGCGCCAGCAGCCAAGGGGAGAGGCAGTACTATGGCTACACCTTC

J: TRBJ2-5
V: TRBV18
size: NA
D: NA
CDR3: CASSPSRETQYF
DNA: TGTGCCAGCTCACCATCCCGGGAGACCCAGTACTTC

J: TRBJ1-2
V: TRBV7-9
size: NA
D: NA
CDR3: CASSSNLGGAYGYTF
DNA: TGTGCCAGCAGCTCGAACCTAGGGGGTGCTTATGGCTACACCTTC

J: TRBJ2-2
V: TRBV6-2/TRBV6-3
size: NA
D: TRBD2
CDR3: CASKSLLGTSGGRSPNTGELFF
DNA: TGTGCCAGCAAATCATTACTGGGTACTAGCGGGGGGCGTTCCCCGAACACCGGGGAGCTGTTTTTT

J: TRBJ1-6
V: TRBV20-1
size: NA
D: NA
CDR3: CSARGNSYNSPLHF
DNA: TGCAGTGCTAGAGGGAACTCCTATAATTCACCCCTCCACTTT

J: TRBJ1-1
V: TRBV3-1
size: NA
D: NA
CDR3: CASSKRGDTEAFF
DNA: TGTGCCAGCAGCAAAAGGGGTGACACTGAAGCTTTCTTT

J: TRBJ1-3
V: TRBV20-1
size: NA
D: NA
CDR3: CSARGDSGNTIYF
DNA: TGCAGTGCTAGGGGAGACTCTGGAAACACCATATATTTT

J: TRBJ2-3
V: TRBV7-2
size: NA
D: TRBD1
CDR3: CASSQTGVVDTQYF
DNA: TGTGCCAGCAGCCAGACAGGGGTGGTGGATACGCAGTATTTT

J: TRBJ1-1
V: TRBV7-3
size: NA
D: NA
CDR3: CASSLTVQEGSEAFF
DNA: TGTGCCAGCAGCTTAACGGTACAGGAGGGGTCTGAAGCTTTCTTT

J: TRBJ2-6
V: TRBV7-2
size: NA
D: NA
CDR3: CASSLAGGSSGANVLTF
DNA: TGTGCCAGCAGCTTAGCGGGAGGTAGCTCTGGGGCCAACGTCCTGACTTTC

J: TRBJ2-4
V: TRBV6-5
size: NA
D: TRBD1
CDR3: CASSLDRGPKNIQYF
DNA: TGTGCCAGCAGTTTAGACAGGGGGCCCAAAAACATTCAGTACTTC

J: TRBJ1-2
V: TRBV7-2
size: NA
D: NA
CDR3: CASSLGGAALLYGYTF
DNA: TGTGCCAGCAGCTTAGGCGGGGCTGCCCTCCTCTATGGCTACACCTTC

J: TRBJ2-4
V: TRBV3-1
size: NA
D: NA
CDR3: CASSQVRPGKNIQYF
DNA: TGTGCCAGCAGCCAAGTACGCCCAGGCAAAAACATTCAGTACTTC